Listed below are T cell receptor beta chains from one sample, sequenced in a study of cytomegalovirus exposure and HLA in healthy donors. Using immunoSEQ multiplex PCR, the repertoire was profiled, and TCRdb retains in-frame clones only, with some absent. The table shows about 160,000 clones, with roughly 87% occurring only once. The specimen was PBMCs. The origin of the receptors is a woman aged 25-40 years in good health and CMV-seronegative. The CDR3 runs from the conserved cysteine through the conserved F or W. Fields, in order: J gene, D gene, clone size, V gene, CDR3 protein, CDR3 DNA. The D gene is left open where the match is weak. Some rows mark clone size as missing; the rest say once, few, many or name a class of expanded clone.

J gene: TRBJ2-5; D gene: TRBD1; clone size: -; V gene: TRBV6-6; CDR3 protein: CASSSGTGGVETQYF; CDR3 DNA: TGTGCCAGCAGTTCCGGGACAGGGGGTGTCGAGACCCAGTACTTC
J gene: TRBJ2-1; D gene: -; clone size: -; V gene: TRBV4-1; CDR3 protein: CASSQGGLPGESYNEQFF; CDR3 DNA: TGCGCCAGCAGCCAGGGGGGACTTCCGGGAGAATCGTACAATGAGCAGTTCTTC
J gene: TRBJ1-2; D gene: -; clone size: -; V gene: TRBV2; CDR3 protein: CASKEGRSYGYTF; CDR3 DNA: TGTGCCAGCAAAGAAGGGAGAAGCTATGGCTACACCTTC
J gene: TRBJ2-7; D gene: -; clone size: -; V gene: TRBV27; CDR3 protein: CASSLMTSTYEQYF; CDR3 DNA: TGTGCCAGCAGTTTAATGACATCTACCTACGAGCAGTACTTC
J gene: TRBJ2-1; D gene: -; clone size: -; V gene: TRBV15; CDR3 protein: CATSRVRGAYSYNEQFF; CDR3 DNA: TGTGCCACCAGCAGAGTGCGGGGAGCATACTCCTACAATGAGCAGTTCTTC
J gene: TRBJ1-1; D gene: TRBD1; clone size: few; V gene: TRBV6-1; CDR3 protein: CASRKNRGNTEAFF; CDR3 DNA: TGTGCCAGCAGAAAGAACAGGGGTAACACTGAAGCTTTCTTT
J gene: TRBJ2-1; D gene: TRBD2; clone size: once; V gene: TRBV27; CDR3 protein: CASSLGTSGRVGQSYNEQFF; CDR3 DNA: TGTGCCAGCAGTTTAGGTACTAGCGGGAGGGTGGGGCAATCCTACAATGAGCAGTTCTTC
J gene: TRBJ2-7; D gene: TRBD1; clone size: -; V gene: TRBV19; CDR3 protein: CASSIRQGVNEQYF; CDR3 DNA: TGTGCCAGTAGTATTAGGCAGGGGGTCAACGAGCAGTACTTC
J gene: TRBJ1-5; D gene: -; clone size: -; V gene: TRBV18; CDR3 protein: CASSPPGNQPQHF; CDR3 DNA: TGTGCCAGCTCACCACCCGGCAATCAGCCCCAGCATTTT
J gene: TRBJ2-2; D gene: -; clone size: -; V gene: TRBV7-7; CDR3 protein: CASSSREGLSVSANTGELFF; CDR3 DNA: TGTGCCAGCAGCTCCCGAGAGGGCCTCTCCGTTTCCGCGAACACCGGGGAGCTGTTTTTT
J gene: TRBJ1-1; D gene: -; clone size: few; V gene: TRBV7-9; CDR3 protein: CASSLAGGGEGTEAFF; CDR3 DNA: TGTGCCAGCAGCTTAGCGGGGGGAGGGGAGGGCACTGAAGCTTTCTTT
J gene: TRBJ2-7; D gene: TRBD1; clone size: few; V gene: TRBV6-5; CDR3 protein: CASSYDRGYEQYF; CDR3 DNA: TGTGCCAGCAGTTACGACAGGGGATACGAGCAGTACTTC
J gene: TRBJ2-1; D gene: TRBD1; clone size: few; V gene: TRBV5-1; CDR3 protein: CASSPGQGSYNEQFF; CDR3 DNA: TGCGCCAGCAGCCCGGGACAGGGATCCTACAATGAGCAGTTCTTC
J gene: TRBJ1-2; D gene: -; clone size: -; V gene: TRBV28; CDR3 protein: CASSLVEQGGYTF; CDR3 DNA: TGTGCCAGCAGTTTAGTGGAGCAGGGAGGCTACACCTTC
J gene: TRBJ2-1; D gene: TRBD1; clone size: -; V gene: TRBV6-5; CDR3 protein: CASSYSGQLNEQFF; CDR3 DNA: TGTGCCAGCAGTTATTCGGGACAGCTTAATGAGCAGTTCTTC
J gene: TRBJ2-1; D gene: TRBD2; clone size: -; V gene: TRBV5-1; CDR3 protein: CASSSGLAGVHEQFF; CDR3 DNA: TGCGCCAGCAGTTCGGGACTAGCGGGAGTCCATGAGCAGTTCTTC
J gene: TRBJ1-2; D gene: TRBD1; clone size: -; V gene: TRBV14; CDR3 protein: CASSPARDRGWSGYTF; CDR3 DNA: TGTGCCAGCAGCCCGGCGCGGGACAGGGGGTGGTCTGGCTACACCTTC
J gene: TRBJ2-3; D gene: TRBD2; clone size: -; V gene: TRBV6-5; CDR3 protein: CASRSSGGPLTQYF; CDR3 DNA: TGTGCCAGCAGAAGTAGCGGGGGACCACTTACGCAGTATTTT
J gene: TRBJ2-1; D gene: TRBD2; clone size: once; V gene: TRBV27; CDR3 protein: CASGLYLAGASNEQFF; CDR3 DNA: TGTGCCAGCGGACTTTATCTAGCGGGAGCTAGCAATGAGCAGTTCTTC
J gene: TRBJ2-2; D gene: TRBD1; clone size: once; V gene: TRBV4-3; CDR3 protein: CASSESVGQGNTGELFF; CDR3 DNA: TGCGCCAGCAGCGAAAGCGTGGGACAGGGGAACACCGGGGAGCTGTTTTTT
J gene: TRBJ1-5; D gene: -; clone size: -; V gene: TRBV19; CDR3 protein: CASSMEGGSQPQHF; CDR3 DNA: TGTGCCAGTAGTATGGAGGGGGGGTCTCAGCCCCAGCATTTT
J gene: TRBJ2-5; D gene: -; clone size: once; V gene: TRBV30; CDR3 protein: CAWSERVGLPREQYF; CDR3 DNA: TGTGCCTGGAGTGAACGAGTAGGTCTCCCTAGGGAGCAGTACTTC
J gene: TRBJ1-3; D gene: -; clone size: -; V gene: TRBV28; CDR3 protein: CASSLSGVSGNTIYF; CDR3 DNA: TGTGCCAGCAGTTTATCGGGGGTGTCTGGAAACACCATATATTTT
J gene: TRBJ1-1; D gene: -; clone size: -; V gene: TRBV9; CDR3 protein: CASSVDQTGPNTEAFF; CDR3 DNA: TGTGCCAGCAGCGTAGACCAGACAGGCCCGAACACTGAAGCTTTCTTT
J gene: TRBJ2-7; D gene: -; clone size: -; V gene: TRBV28; CDR3 protein: CASFGSVYEQYF; CDR3 DNA: TGTGCCAGCTTCGGGTCTGTCTACGAGCAGTACTTC
J gene: TRBJ1-5; D gene: -; clone size: -; V gene: TRBV28; CDR3 protein: CASPSMPMGSNQPQHF; CDR3 DNA: TGTGCCAGCCCTAGTATGCCCATGGGTAGCAATCAGCCCCAGCATTTT
J gene: TRBJ2-7; D gene: -; clone size: -; V gene: TRBV2; CDR3 protein: CASSGTAVGEQYF; CDR3 DNA: TGTGCCAGCAGTGGGACAGCGGTGGGGGAGCAGTACTTC